These 17 T cell receptor beta chains were all obtained from the same sample, sequenced in a study of cytomegalovirus exposure and HLA in healthy donors (dated by TCRdb to about 2017). Library creation used the immunoSEQ multiplex PCR assay. The multiplex PCR relied on a mix of 60 forward primers for TCR Vbeta segments and 13 reverse primers for TCR Jbeta segments. TCRdb provides this immuneACCESS table in a form limited to in-frame rearrangements. Some clones are lacking; in checked studies, under half of them reflect an unresolved V gene, and why the rest are absent is not known. Recorded for this sample are approximately 150,000 clones; 60% to 80% of them occurred a single time. About 12% of the sample is in the top ten clones. What was sequenced was PBMCs. These receptors were collected from a woman aged 50 to 65 in good health and CMV-seropositive.

This chain uses TRBV11-2 with TRBJ1-2; TRBD1 might be the D (6 bases). CDR3 size: 15 residues. Germline-derived CDR1 and CDR2 are SGHAT and FQNNGV. V was pared by 4 bases and J by 8 bases, with 20 bases between. CDR3 amino acids: CASSSIQNRARGYTF. CDR3 DNA: TGTGCCAGCAGCTCGATACAGAACAGGGCCCGAGGCTACACCTTC.

J is TRBJ1-6 and V is TRBV6-5; D is unresolved. The CDR3 is 13 residues long. Trimming took 5 bases from V and 7 from J, leaving 9 bases between them. Per the germline V gene, CDR1 is MNHEY and CDR2 is SVGAGI. The chain's CDR3 is CASSPSGNSPLHF. Written as DNA, the CDR3 is TGTGCCAGCAGTCCGAGCGGGAATTCACCCCTCCACTTT.

The chain employs TRBV5-6 and TRBJ2-5; D remains ambiguous. The V end lost 2 bases, the J end lost 5 bases, and 4 bases lay between the germline ends. This CDR3 has 11 amino acids. Per germline, CDR1 SGHDT and CDR2 YYEEEE. DNA for the CDR3: TGTGCCAGCAGCTTCGGTGAGACCCAGTACTTC. Translating it yields CASSFGETQYF.

This chain links TRBV5-1 with TRBJ1-2; 7 nucleotides agree with TRBD1. Germline V gene lookup returns CDR1 SGHRS and CDR2 YFSETQ. The CDR3 length is 18 residues. The V and J ends lost 3 bases and 2 bases, in that order; junction bases with no gene match: 16. In DNA, the CDR3 is TGCGCCAGCAGCTCTAGCGTGAGGTTGGGCAGGGGGAACTATGGCTACACCTTC. It is translated as CASSSSVRLGRGNYGYTF.

The V gene is TRBV6-1, the J gene TRBJ2-5; 12 bases are shared with TRBD2. Germline CDR1 reads MNHNS; CDR2 reads SASEGT. The CDR3 runs 15 residues. The ends lost 5 bases at V and 5 bases at J; junction bases unmatched: 6. CDR3 loop: CASSTSGGRVETQYF. DNA for the CDR3: TGTGCCAGCAGTACTAGCGGGGGGAGAGTGGAGACCCAGTACTTC.

The chain uses TRBV5-1 and TRBJ2-5; 10 bases are a match to TRBD2. V dropped 3 bases and J dropped 2; count of bases not matched to a gene: 7. CDR3 length: 16 amino acids. CDR1 is SGHRS, CDR2 YFSETQ, per germline. The CDR3 DNA reads TGCGCCAGCAGCTCTAGAGCGGGGGGGCGACAAGAGACCCAGTACTTC. Translation: CASSSRAGGRQETQYF.

A remark on this clone: The junction does not match germline at one end; this may be a read error. The chain recombines TRBV7-7 with TRBJ2-5, with 12 bases lining up with TRBD2. Germline V CDR1 and CDR2: SSHAT, FNYEAQ (reference sequence). CDR3 length: 14 residues. The CDR3: CASSPGTSGETQYF. The CDR3 DNA sequence: TGTGCTAGCAGCCCCGGGACTAGCGGGGAGACCCAGTACTTC.

This clone was counted ten times or more. The V call is TRBV4-2, the J call TRBJ1-3; D not resolved. The CDR3 totals 16 residues. Trimming pared 3 bases from V and 4 bases from J, leaving 16 bases between. Germline values: CDR1 LGHNA, CDR2 YNFKEQ. CDR3 loop: CASSHGGWAKGNTIYF. DNA of the CDR3: TGTGCCAGCAGCCACGGAGGGTGGGCGAAAGGAAACACCATATATTTT.

The chain has TRBV11-2 and TRBJ2-1; 8 bases align to TRBD2. CDR3 length: 15 residues. Germline V gene lookup returns CDR1 SGHAT and CDR2 FQNNGV. V gave up 0 bases and J gave up 4 bases; unmatched junction bases: 2. In nucleotides, the CDR3 is TGTGCCAGCAGCTTAGACAGCGGGGGATACAATGAGCAGTTCTTC. Protein product: CASSLDSGGYNEQFF.

V gene TRBV11-2 combines with J gene TRBJ2-7; 9 bases fit TRBD2. The CDR3 is made up of 15 amino acids. Germline V CDR1 and CDR2: SGHAT, FQNNGV. V was pared by 6 bases and J by 2 bases, with 8 bases of the junction left unmatched. The CDR3 region has the DNA TGTGCCAGCAGTCGCCAGCGCGGGGGGGCCTACGAGCAGTACTTC. Translated: CASSRQRGGAYEQYF. The whole variable domain, filled in from reference TRBV11-2 and TRBJ2-7, reads EAGVAQSPRYKIIEKRQSVAFWCNPISGHATLYWYQQILGQGPKLLIQFQNNGVVDDSQLPKDRFSAERLKGVDSTLKIQPAKLEDSAVYLCASSRQRGGAYEQYFGPGTRLTVT.

This chain's CDR3 is CASSRYRGRKNIQYF. The CDR3 DNA reads as TGTGCCAGCAGCCGATACAGGGGTAGAAAAAACATTCAGTACTTC. The chain combines TRBV6-5 with TRBJ2-4; 7 bases line up with TRBD1. Per germline, CDR1 MNHEY and CDR2 SVGAGI. The junction had 9 bases not matched to a gene; V was cut back by 6 bases and J by 4 bases. The CDR3 extends over 15 amino acids.

The chain recombines TRBV5-5 with TRBJ1-1; possible D gene TRBD1, 5 bases. There are 14 residues in the CDR3. V was cut by 4 bases and J by 1 base, with 11 bases left in between. The germline V gene has CDR1 SGHKS and CDR2 YYEKEE (reference sequence). CDR3 sequence (DNA): TGTGCCAGCAGCCCCGGTGGGGCGAACACTGAAGCTTTCTTT. This translates into CASSPGGANTEAFF. Filled out from reference TRBV5-5 and TRBJ1-1, the complete variable domain reads DAGVTQSPTHLIKTRGQQVTLRCSPISGHKSVSWYQQVLGQGPQFIFQYYEKEERGRGNFPDRFSARQFPNYSSELNVNALLLGDSALYLCASSPGGANTEAFFGQGTRLTVV.

V and J are TRBV19 and TRBJ1-2; 7 bases align to TRBD1. This CDR3 has 11 amino acids. Per the germline V gene, CDR1 is LNHDA and CDR2 is SQIVND (reference sequence). Trimming cost V 11 bases and J 3 bases; bases outside gene matches: 3. The CDR3 protein is CAGGGDYGYTF. CDR3 sequence (DNA): TGTGCCGGAGGGGGCGACTATGGCTACACCTTC. The variable domain in full, with the rest retrieved from reference TRBV19 and TRBJ1-2, is DGGITQSPKYLFRKEGQNVTLSCEQNLNHDAMYWYRQDPGQGLRLIYYSQIVNDFQKGDIAEGYSVSREKKESFPLTVTSAQKNPTAFYLCAGGGDYGYTFGSGTRLTVV.

This clone turned up a few times. V usage is TRBV7-9 and J usage is TRBJ1-1; no reliable D call. CDR3 length: 13 residues. From germline, CDR1 is SEHNR and CDR2 FQNEAQ (reference sequence). Trimming took 0 bases from V and 5 from J, leaving 7 bases between them. CDR3 coding DNA: TGTGCCAGCAGCTTAGCGTGGGCGACTGAAGCTTTCTTT. Translating it yields CASSLAWATEAFF. Drawing the rest from reference TRBV7-9 and TRBJ1-1, the complete variable domain is DTGVSQNPRHKITKRGQNVTFRCDPISEHNRLYWYRQTLGQGPEFLTYFQNEAQLEKSRLLSDRFSAERPKGSFSTLEIQRTEQGDSAMYLCASSLAWATEAFFGQGTRLTVV.

This rearrangement joins TRBV11-1 to TRBJ1-2; D is unclear. CDR3 length: 15 amino acids. Germline values: CDR1 SGHAT, CDR2 FQDESV (reference sequence). The V end was cut by 5 bases, the J end by 2 bases, with 15 bases between. The CDR3: CASSMHPSGNYGYTF. The CDR3 DNA sequence: TGTGCCAGCAGCATGCATCCTTCGGGAAACTATGGCTACACCTTC.

This clone came up once. At one end the junction does not follow the germline gene, possibly because of a read error. The rearrangement links TRBV5-4 to TRBJ2-1, with D maybe TRBD1 (6 bases). In germline, CDR1 is SGHNT, CDR2 YYREEE (reference sequence). The length of the CDR3 is 15 residues. CDR3 in DNA: TGTGCCAGCAGTTTGGACTCAGGGGAATGGAATGAGCAGTTCTTC. Translating gives CASSLDSGEWNEQFF.

V and J are TRBV7-2 and TRBJ2-1, with 10 nucleotides matching TRBD2. This CDR3 spans 15 amino acids. J lost 6 bases, V lost 2 bases, and 4 bases had no gene match. Germline CDR1 SGHTA, CDR2 FQGNSA. CDR3 bases: TGTGCCAGCAGCTTATTTCAGCGGGGGGGCAATGAGCAGTTCTTC. It codes for CASSLFQRGGNEQFF. Together with reference TRBV7-2 and TRBJ2-1, the CDR3 gives the full variable domain: GAGVSQSPSNKVTEKGKDVELRCDPISGHTALYWYRQSLGQGLEFLIYFQGNSAPDKSGLPSDRFSAERTGGSVSTLTIQRTQQEDSAVYLCASSLFQRGGNEQFFGPGTRLTVL.